These 12 T cell receptor beta chains came from one sample sequenced in a study of T cells in localized non-small cell lung cancer. Repertoires were generated with immunoSEQ multiplex PCR, while TCRdb's copy carries only in-frame clones and drops some. The table records 23,000 or so clones, approximately 88% of them present only once. This material consisted of peripheral blood mononuclear cells, taken before any cancer treatment. Every receptor here comes from a woman aged 40 to 75 with stage III lung adenocarcinoma.

This chain connects TRBV19 to TRBJ1-2; TRBD1 agrees at 7 bases. The CDR3 has 14 amino acids. Trimming took 7 bases from V and 5 from J; bases not matched to a gene: 10. Germline V gene lookup returns CDR1 LNHDA and CDR2 SQIVND (reference sequence). CDR3 region: CASNTDRRTYGYTF. The CDR3 nucleotides are TGTGCCAGTAATACGGACAGGAGAACTTATGGCTACACCTTC.

The V and J genes are TRBV6-6 and TRBJ2-1, with TRBD2 matching over 7 bases. The CDR3 is 15 amino acids. The V and J ends lost 5 bases and 7 bases, in that order; junction bases with no gene match: 11. Germline CDR1 is MNHNY and CDR2 is SVGAGI (reference sequence). CDR3 loop: CASSPLRERGNEQFF. The CDR3, as DNA: TGTGCCAGCAGTCCCCTGCGGGAGAGAGGTAATGAGCAGTTCTTC.

This CDR3 is CASSLGGSRSTDTQYF. CDR3 in DNA: TGTGCCAGCAGCTTAGGGGGCTCGCGGTCCACAGATACGCAGTATTTT. This chain connects TRBV11-3 to TRBJ2-3, with TRBD1 as a possible D gene (5 bases). Trimming took 1 base from V and 2 from J, leaving 13 bases between them. From germline, CDR1 is SGHNT and CDR2 YENEEA. CDR3 length: 16 amino acids.

The genes are TRBV5-6 and TRBJ2-1; D unresolved. V was trimmed by 0 bases and J by 0 bases, leaving 7 bases between them. The germline CDR1 and CDR2 sequences are SGHDT and YYEEEE. This CDR3 has 15 residues. CDR3 DNA: TGTGCCAGCAGCTTGGTTCTGAGCTCCTACAATGAGCAGTTCTTC. It specifies CASSLVLSSYNEQFF.

There are a few counts of this clone. The CDR3 reads CASSPFVSREYEQYF. The CDR3, as DNA: TGTGCCAGCAGTCCCTTTGTTAGCAGGGAGTACGAGCAGTACTTC. The chain couples TRBV6-1 to TRBJ2-7; perhaps D is TRBD1 or TRBD2 (5 bases each). This CDR3 is built from 15 residues. Trimming took 5 bases from V and 4 from J, leaving 18 bases between them. Germline V lookup: CDR1 MNHNS, CDR2 SASEGT.

The J gene is TRBJ1-1, the V gene TRBV19, with D tentatively TRBD1 (6 bases). CDR1 is LNHDA, CDR2 SQIVND, per germline (reference sequence). The CDR3 runs to 16 residues. V was shortened by 6 bases and J by 3 bases, with 20 bases between the two germline ends. This CDR3 reads CASSPLGRGWDTEAFF. DNA of the CDR3: TGTGCCAGTAGCCCACTTGGCAGGGGATGGGACACTGAAGCTTTCTTT. The variable domain in full, with the rest retrieved from reference TRBV19 and TRBJ1-1, is DGGITQSPKYLFRKEGQNVTLSCEQNLNHDAMYWYRQDPGQGLRLIYYSQIVNDFQKGDIAEGYSVSREKKESFPLTVTSAQKNPTAFYLCASSPLGRGWDTEAFFGQGTRLTVV.

The rearrangement links TRBV5-6 to TRBJ2-1; a possible D gene is TRBD2 (5 bases). The CDR3 runs 16 residues. Germline V gene lookup returns CDR1 SGHDT and CDR2 YYEEEE. Trimming cost V 2 bases and J 0 bases, with 12 bases left between them. CDR3 sequence (DNA): TGTGCCAGCAGCTTCCTAGCACAGAGCTCCTACAATGAGCAGTTCTTC. It encodes CASSFLAQSSYNEQFF. The variable domain in full, with the rest retrieved from reference TRBV5-6 and TRBJ2-1, is DAGVTQSPTHLIKTRGQQVTLRCSPKSGHDTVSWYQQALGQGPQFIFQYYEEEERQRGNFPDRFSGHQFPNYSSELNVNALLLGDSALYLCASSFLAQSSYNEQFFGPGTRLTVL.

The gene calls are TRBV18 and TRBJ2-3, with D possibly matching TRBD1 (6 bases). The ends were cut back, 1 base at V and 2 bases at J, with 13 bases in the middle. Looked up from germline, CDR1 is KGHSH and CDR2 is LQKENI. The CDR3 sequence is 16 residues long. The CDR3 coding sequence is TGTGCCAGCTCACCACTGGGGACATCGGCCACAGATACGCAGTATTTT. Translated, it gives CASSPLGTSATDTQYF.

This clone was seen only a few times. This chain joins TRBV6-4 and TRBJ1-3, with D possibly being TRBD1 (6 bases). V shed 7 bases and J shed 4 bases, with 17 bases lying between them. This CDR3 spans 15 amino acids. The V gene's germline CDR1 is MRHNA and CDR2 SNTAGT. Here the CDR3 DNA reads TGTGCCAGCAACCGACCAGGACAGAGAGGAAACACCATATATTTT. Its protein is CASNRPGQRGNTIYF.

This sequence joins TRBV19 and TRBJ1-2; D gene uncertain. CDR1 LNHDA and CDR2 SQIVND come from the germline V gene (reference sequence). The CDR3 length is 14 residues. V was cut by 7 bases and J by 2 bases, with 14 bases left in between. Here the CDR3 DNA reads TGTGCCAGTACCCCCCAGGACCAGAACTATGGCTACACCTTC. Protein product: CASTPQDQNYGYTF.

The chain has TRBV28 and TRBJ2-4; D perhaps matches TRBD1 (5 bases). V was trimmed by 3 bases and J by 1 base, leaving 7 bases between them. CDR1 is MDHEN and CDR2 is SYDVKM in the germline V gene. There are 14 residues in the CDR3. CDR3 nucleotide sequence: TGTGCCAGCAGTTTCCCAGGGGCCAAAAACATTCAGTACTTC. This codes for CASSFPGAKNIQYF.

The chain has TRBV28 and TRBJ1-1, with TRBD1 as a possible D gene (5 bases). CDR3 length: 16 amino acids. V shed 2 bases and J shed 0 bases, with 13 bases lying between them. In germline, CDR1 is MDHEN, CDR2 SYDVKM. The CDR3 protein is CASSLAGFRLNTEAFF. CDR3 DNA sequence: TGTGCCAGCAGTTTAGCAGGGTTCCGTTTGAACACTGAAGCTTTCTTT.